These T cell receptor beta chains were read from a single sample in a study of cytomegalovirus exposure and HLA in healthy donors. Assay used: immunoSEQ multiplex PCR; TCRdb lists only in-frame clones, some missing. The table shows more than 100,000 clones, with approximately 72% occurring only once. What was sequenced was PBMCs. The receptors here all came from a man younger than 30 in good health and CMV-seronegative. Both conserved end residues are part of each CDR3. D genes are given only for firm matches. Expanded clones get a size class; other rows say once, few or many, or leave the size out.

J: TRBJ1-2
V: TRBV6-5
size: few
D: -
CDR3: CASSYRGRPLGYTF
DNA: TGTGCCAGCAGTTATAGGGGTCGTCCCTTGGGCTACACCTTC

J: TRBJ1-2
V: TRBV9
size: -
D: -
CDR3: CASSTSNPGWYGYTF
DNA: TGTGCCAGCAGCACAAGTAATCCAGGGTGGTATGGCTACACCTTC

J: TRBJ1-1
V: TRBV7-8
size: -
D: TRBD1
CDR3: CASSRGAGGRRNTEAFF
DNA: TGTGCCAGCAGCCGAGGGGCAGGGGGCAGGAGGAACACTGAAGCTTTCTTT

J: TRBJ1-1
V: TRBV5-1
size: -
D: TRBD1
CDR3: CASSPDRDEAFF
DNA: TGCGCCAGCAGCCCGGACAGGGACGAAGCTTTCTTT

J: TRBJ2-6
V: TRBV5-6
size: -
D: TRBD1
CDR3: CASKFSGQEAGANVLTF
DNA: TGTGCCAGCAAATTTTCGGGACAGGAGGCTGGGGCCAACGTCCTGACTTTC

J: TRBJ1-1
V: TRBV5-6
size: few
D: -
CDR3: CASSQRSTEAFF
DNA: TGTGCCAGCAGCCAACGTAGCACTGAAGCTTTCTTT

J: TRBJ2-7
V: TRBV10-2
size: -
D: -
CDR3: CASRTQGSHEQYF
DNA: TGCGCCAGCAGGACTCAGGGGTCCCACGAGCAGTACTTC

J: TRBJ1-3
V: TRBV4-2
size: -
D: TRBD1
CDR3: CASSQSGTVSSGNTIYF
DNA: TGTGCCAGCAGCCAGTCCGGGACAGTCAGCTCTGGAAACACCATATATTTT

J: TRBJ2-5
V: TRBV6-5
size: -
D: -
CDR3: CASSRTVQETQYF
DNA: TGTGCCAGCAGCAGGACAGTTCAAGAGACCCAGTACTTC

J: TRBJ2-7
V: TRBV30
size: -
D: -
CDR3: CAWSVRRTRLEQYF
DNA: TGTGCCTGGAGTGTACGTAGGACTCGACTCGAGCAGTACTTC

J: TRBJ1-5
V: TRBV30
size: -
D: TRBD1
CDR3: CAWSAGRGRGQPQHF
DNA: TGTGCCTGGAGTGCCGGCAGGGGGCGCGGGCAGCCCCAGCATTTT

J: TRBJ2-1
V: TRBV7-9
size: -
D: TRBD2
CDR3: CASSPPKRDLGLEQFF
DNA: TGTGCCAGCAGCCCTCCCAAGCGGGACCTAGGGCTTGAGCAGTTCTTC

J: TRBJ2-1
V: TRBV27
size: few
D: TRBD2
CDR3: CASSFSGTHNEQFF
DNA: TGTGCCAGCAGTTTTAGCGGGACTCACAATGAGCAGTTCTTC

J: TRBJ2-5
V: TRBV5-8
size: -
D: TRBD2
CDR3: CASSLIAGGRLETQYF
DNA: TGTGCCAGCAGCTTGATAGCGGGGGGGCGTTTAGAGACCCAGTACTTC

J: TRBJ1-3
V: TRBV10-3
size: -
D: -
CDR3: CAISDLGNTIYF
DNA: TGTGCCATCAGTGATTTAGGAAACACCATATATTTT

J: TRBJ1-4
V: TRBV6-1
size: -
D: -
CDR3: CASRRVTTNEKLFF
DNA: TGTGCCAGCAGGCGAGTCACAACTAATGAAAAACTGTTTTTT

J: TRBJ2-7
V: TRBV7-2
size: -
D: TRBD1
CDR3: CASRGGQGRLSYEQYF
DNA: TGTGCCAGCAGGGGAGGACAGGGACGGCTCTCCTACGAGCAGTACTTC

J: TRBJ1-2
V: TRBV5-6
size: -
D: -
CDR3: CASSLTGTNYGYTF
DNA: TGTGCCAGCAGCTTAACAGGGACCAACTATGGCTACACCTTC

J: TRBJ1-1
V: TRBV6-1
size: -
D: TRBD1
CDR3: CASREGAVISEAFF
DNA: TGTGCCAGCAGAGAGGGGGCGGTTATATCTGAAGCTTTCTTT

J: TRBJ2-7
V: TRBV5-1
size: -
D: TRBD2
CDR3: CASSSSSGSYEQYF
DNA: TGCGCCAGCAGCTCCTCTAGCGGCTCCTACGAGCAGTACTTC

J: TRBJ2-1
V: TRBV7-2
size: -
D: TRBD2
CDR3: CASSYPTGTSNNEQFF
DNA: TGTGCCAGCAGCTATCCCACCGGGACTAGCAACAATGAGCAGTTCTTC

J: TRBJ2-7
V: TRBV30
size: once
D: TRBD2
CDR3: CAWSWTSGSYEQYF
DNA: TGTGCCTGGAGCTGGACTAGCGGGTCCTACGAGCAGTACTTC

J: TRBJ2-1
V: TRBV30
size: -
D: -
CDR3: CAWSVPGLSSYNEQFF
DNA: TGTGCCTGGAGTGTACCCGGACTGAGCTCCTACAATGAGCAGTTCTTC

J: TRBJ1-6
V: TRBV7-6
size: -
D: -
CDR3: CASSLGGIGSPLHF
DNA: TGTGCCAGCAGCTTAGGCGGGATCGGTTCACCCCTCCACTTT

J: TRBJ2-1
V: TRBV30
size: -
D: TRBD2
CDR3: CAWSRTSAGEQFF
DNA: TGTGCCTGGAGTCGCACTAGCGCGGGTGAGCAGTTCTTC

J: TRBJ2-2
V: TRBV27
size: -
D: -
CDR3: CASSPRGWNTGELFF
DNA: TGTGCCAGCAGCCCTCGGGGGTGGAACACCGGGGAGCTGTTTTTT

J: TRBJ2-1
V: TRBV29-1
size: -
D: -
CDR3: CSVEPPAIARSYNEQFF
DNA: TGCAGCGTTGAACCCCCCGCGATAGCCCGGTCCTACAATGAGCAGTTCTTC

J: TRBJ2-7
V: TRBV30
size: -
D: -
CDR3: CAWNGQESTYEQYF
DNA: TGTGCCTGGAATGGTCAGGAATCAACCTACGAGCAGTACTTC

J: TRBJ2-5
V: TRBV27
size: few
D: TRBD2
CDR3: CASSLGLAGARHKETQYF
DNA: TGTGCCAGCAGTTTAGGGCTAGCGGGAGCCCGTCATAAAGAGACCCAGTACTTC

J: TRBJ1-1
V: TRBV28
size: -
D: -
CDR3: CATRVLNTEAFF
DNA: TGTGCCACCCGCGTCCTAAACACTGAAGCTTTCTTT

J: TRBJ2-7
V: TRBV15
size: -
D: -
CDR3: CATSRGVRTYEQYF
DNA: TGTGCCACCAGCAGAGGGGTCAGGACCTACGAGCAGTACTTC

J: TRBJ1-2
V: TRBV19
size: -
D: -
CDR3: CASGTKYGYTF
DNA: TGTGCCAGCGGGACAAAGTATGGCTACACCTTC

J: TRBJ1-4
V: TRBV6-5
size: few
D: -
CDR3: CASRSRWTNEKLFF
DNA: TGTGCCAGCAGGTCTAGGTGGACTAATGAAAAACTGTTTTTT

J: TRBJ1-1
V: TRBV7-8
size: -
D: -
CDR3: CASSLAMGEVGNEAFF
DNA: TGTGCCAGCAGCTTAGCGATGGGGGAGGTGGGTAATGAAGCTTTCTTT

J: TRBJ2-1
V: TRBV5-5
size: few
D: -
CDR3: CASSWDPGGTQFF
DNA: TGTGCCAGCAGCTGGGACCCTGGGGGGACTCAGTTCTTC

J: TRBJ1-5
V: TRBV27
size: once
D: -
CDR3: CASPEGLNGYQPQHF
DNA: TGTGCCAGTCCCGAGGGCCTGAACGGCTATCAGCCCCAGCATTTT

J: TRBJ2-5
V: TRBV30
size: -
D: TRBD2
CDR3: CPWSVVAGLAETQYF
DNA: TGTCCCTGGAGTGTGGTAGCGGGATTGGCGGAGACCCAGTACTTC

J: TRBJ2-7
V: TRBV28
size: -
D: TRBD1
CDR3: CASSLTGVVYEQYF
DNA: TGTGCCAGCAGTTTGACAGGGGTCGTTTACGAGCAGTACTTC

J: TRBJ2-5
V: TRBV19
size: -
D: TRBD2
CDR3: CASSISGGSLKTQYF
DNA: TGTGCCAGTAGTATCTCGGGGGGGAGCTTAAAGACCCAGTACTTC

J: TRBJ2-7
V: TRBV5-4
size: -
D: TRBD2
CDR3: CASSSLAGGPYEQYF
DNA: TGTGCCAGCAGCTCGCTAGCGGGGGGCCCCTACGAGCAGTACTTC

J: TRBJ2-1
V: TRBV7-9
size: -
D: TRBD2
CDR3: CASSFRAGGWDEQFF
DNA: TGTGCCAGCAGCTTTAGGGCGGGGGGCTGGGATGAGCAGTTCTTC

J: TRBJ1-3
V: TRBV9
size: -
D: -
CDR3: CASSVGSGAGNTIYF
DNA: TGTGCCAGCAGCGTAGGGTCAGGGGCTGGAAACACCATATATTTT

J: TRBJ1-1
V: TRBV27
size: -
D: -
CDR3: CASSFHRDLNTEAFF
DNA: TGTGCCAGCAGTTTCCACAGGGATCTGAACACTGAAGCTTTCTTT

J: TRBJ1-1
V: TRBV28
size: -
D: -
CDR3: CASSFLRTEAFF
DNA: TGTGCCAGCAGTTTTCTACGGACTGAAGCTTTCTTT

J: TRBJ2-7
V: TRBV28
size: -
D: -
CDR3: CASSLPGYEQYF
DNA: TGTGCCAGCAGCCTCCCAGGATACGAGCAGTACTTC

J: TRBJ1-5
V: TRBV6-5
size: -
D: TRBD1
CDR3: CASSSSRGRGQPQHF
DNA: TGTGCCAGCAGTTCTTCCAGGGGGCGAGGCCAGCCCCAGCATTTT

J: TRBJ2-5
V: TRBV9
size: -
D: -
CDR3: CASSARDNQETQYF
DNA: TGTGCCAGCAGCGCCCGGGACAACCAAGAGACCCAGTACTTC

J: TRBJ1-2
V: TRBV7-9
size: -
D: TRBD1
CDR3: CSSSFGTAGYTF
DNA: TGTTCCAGCAGCTTCGGGACAGCCGGCTACACCTTC

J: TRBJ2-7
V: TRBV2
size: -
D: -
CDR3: CAGGRAYEQYF
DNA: TGTGCCGGAGGTAGGGCTTACGAGCAGTACTTC

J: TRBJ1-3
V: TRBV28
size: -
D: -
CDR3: CASSSATSNSGNTIYF
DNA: TGTGCCAGCAGTTCCGCGACAAGTAACTCTGGAAACACCATATATTTT

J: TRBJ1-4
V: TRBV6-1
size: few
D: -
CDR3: CASSYRTEEKLFF
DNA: TGTGCCAGCAGCTACCGTACAGAGGAAAAACTGTTTTTT

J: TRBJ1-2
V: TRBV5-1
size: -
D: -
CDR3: CASSLGGEGVTGYGYTF
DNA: TGCGCCAGCAGCTTGGGGGGGGAAGGAGTAACGGGCTATGGCTACACCTTC

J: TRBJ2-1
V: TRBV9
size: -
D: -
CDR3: CASSPRGNAPHEQFF
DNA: TGTGCCAGCAGCCCGCGAGGGAATGCGCCCCATGAGCAGTTCTTC